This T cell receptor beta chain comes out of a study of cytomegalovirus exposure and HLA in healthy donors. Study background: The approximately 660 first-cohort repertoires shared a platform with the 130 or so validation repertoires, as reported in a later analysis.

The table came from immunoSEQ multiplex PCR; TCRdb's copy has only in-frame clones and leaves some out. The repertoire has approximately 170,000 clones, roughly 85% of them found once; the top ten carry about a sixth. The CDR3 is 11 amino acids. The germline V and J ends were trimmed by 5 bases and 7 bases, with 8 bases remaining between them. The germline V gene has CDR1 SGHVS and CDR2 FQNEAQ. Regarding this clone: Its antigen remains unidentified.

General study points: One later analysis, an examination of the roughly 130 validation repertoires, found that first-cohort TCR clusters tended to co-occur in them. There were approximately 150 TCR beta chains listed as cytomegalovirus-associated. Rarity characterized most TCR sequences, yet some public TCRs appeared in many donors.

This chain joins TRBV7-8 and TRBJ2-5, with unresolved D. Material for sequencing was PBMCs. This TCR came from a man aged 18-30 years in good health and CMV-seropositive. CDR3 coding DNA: TGTGCCAGCAGCGCCCGAGGGACCCAGTACTTC. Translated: CASSARGTQYF.